Listed here are 27 T cell receptor beta chains from one sample, sequenced in a study of metastatic and nonmetastatic thyroid tumors. Using MiXCR, TCRdb reanalyzed the PCR reads. Here the sample spans about 41,000 clones, over 10% being singletons. No patient had received any treatment before thyroid surgery. Sample: blood. These receptors were obtained from a female donor with papillary thyroid cancer or a benign thyroid nodule (not recorded which). Some clones in this sample may be carry-over from other donors' samples.

The rearrangement links TRBV6-1 to TRBJ2-7, with D possibly being TRBD1 (6 bases). Germline V CDR1 and CDR2: MNHNS, SASEGT. V lost 7 bases and J lost 3, with 19 bases in between. The CDR3 consists of 15 residues. CDR3 amino acids: CASTPGGTSIYEQYF. Here the CDR3 DNA reads TGTGCCAGCACTCCCGGTGGGACAAGCATCTACGAGCAGTACTTC.

This clone was recorded at least ten times. The chain recombines TRBV4-1 with TRBJ2-1; D is possibly TRBD2 (5 bases). The CDR3 is made up of 13 amino acids. Between the trimmed V and J ends, which lost 4 bases and 9 bases, there was a span of 13 bases. The germline CDR1 and CDR2 sequences are MGHRA and YSYEKL. The CDR3: CASSLNTGSEQFF. Here the CDR3 DNA reads TGCGCCAGCAGCCTAAACACGGGAAGTGAGCAGTTCTTC.

This clone was counted at least ten times. The CDR3: CASSQKEWGGAFF. As DNA, the CDR3 is TGCGCCAGCAGCCAAAAAGAATGGGGAGGAGCTTTCTTT. This rearrangement joins TRBV4-1 to TRBJ1-1; D unclear. Germline V gene sequence: CDR1 MGHRA, CDR2 YSYEKL. The CDR3 has 13 residues. V was clipped by 2 bases and J by 10 bases, with 14 bases between them.

This clone has a count of ten or more. Germline is not matched at one junction end, which may reflect a read error. CDR3 coding DNA: TGTGCTAGCAGCCCAGCTTGGGACACCGGGGAGCTGTTTTTT. Encoded protein: CASSPAWDTGELFF. The V call is TRBV7-7, the J call TRBJ2-2; D is undetermined. CDR1 is SSHAT, CDR2 FNYEAQ, per germline (reference sequence). CDR3 size: 14 residues.

The table lists this clone with a few counts. Other DNA variants within this sample encode the same CDR3. The V and J genes are TRBV18 and TRBJ2-3, with 9 bases lining up with TRBD2. Trimming cost V 3 bases and J 1 base; bases outside gene matches: 8. CDR1 is KGHSH, CDR2 LQKENI, per germline. The CDR3 is 17 amino acids. CDR3 DNA sequence: TGTGCCAGCTCACCCATCCCACTAGCGGGCCGCACAGATACGCAGTATTTT. This gives the protein CASSPIPLAGRTDTQYF.

This clone has a count of ten or more. The chain is built from TRBV3-1 and TRBJ2-5; 8 bases line up with TRBD2. The CDR3 totals 14 residues. The junction had 6 bases not matched to a gene; V was cut back by 0 bases and J by 9 bases. CDR1 and CDR2 (germline): LGHDT, YNNKEL (reference sequence). The CDR3 coding sequence is TGTGCCAGCAGCCAAGATGGCGGGAGGAACCCCCAGTACTTC. Encoded protein: CASSQDGGRNPQYF.

This clone was recorded at least ten times. This rearrangement joins TRBV5-1 to TRBJ2-5; D may correspond to TRBD1 or TRBD2 (5 bases each). CDR3 length: 15 amino acids. Germline V lookup: CDR1 SGHRS, CDR2 YFSETQ. V dropped 0 bases and J dropped 2 bases, with 11 bases sitting between them. The CDR3, as DNA: TGCGCCAGCAGCTTGGTTGGGACGAGGCAAGAGACCCAGTACTTC. Translation: CASSLVGTRQETQYF. The whole variable domain, filled in from reference TRBV5-1 and TRBJ2-5, reads KAGVTQTPRYLIKTRGQQVTLSCSPISGHRSVSWYQQTPGQGLQFLFEYFSETQRNKGNFPGRFSGRQFSNSRSEMNVSTLELGDSALYLCASSLVGTRQETQYFGPGTRLLVL.

This clone was seen at least ten times. This chain links TRBV12-3 or TRBV12-4 with TRBJ2-1, with D tentatively TRBD1 (5 bases). V was shortened by 5 bases and J by 10 bases, with 21 bases between the two germline ends. The CDR3 covers 15 residues. The CDR3 nucleotides read TGTGCCAGCAGTGCCCCAGGGATGGGGATTGGGGAGCAGTTCTTC. This codes for CASSAPGMGIGEQFF.

This clone came up many times. CDR3 region: CSVVVSSYEQYF. The CDR3 DNA is TGCAGCGTAGTCGTAAGCTCCTACGAGCAGTACTTC. V and J are TRBV29-1 and TRBJ2-7; D unclear. This CDR3 has 12 residues. Germline V gene data show CDR1 as SQVTM and CDR2 as ANQGSEA. With 6 bases removed from V and 0 bases from J, the gap between germline ends came to 9 bases.

In this sample, this clone turned up many times. The rearrangement links TRBV4-3 to TRBJ2-2, with D tentatively TRBD1 (6 bases). The germline V gene has CDR1 LGHNA and CDR2 YSLEER. The length of the CDR3 is 16 residues. V lost 1 base to trimming and J lost 4 bases, with 13 bases between them. CDR3: CASSQVRGRSTGELFF. CDR3 nucleotide sequence: TGCGCCAGCAGCCAAGTCAGGGGAAGAAGCACCGGGGAGCTGTTTTTT.

Only a few counts were recorded for this clone. With a much larger clone just one base away, this may be a read error. The chain uses TRBV6-4 and TRBJ2-4, with a weak D call TRBD2 (7 bases). CDR1 and CDR2 (germline): MRHNA, SNTAGT. The CDR3 loop spans 14 amino acids. The CDR3 DNA reads as TGTGCCAGCAGTGCCGCGGGAGATGGGGACATTAAGTACTTC. Translation gives CASSAAGDGDIKYF.

This clone was seen at least ten times. The V and J genes are TRBV28 and TRBJ2-3; 14 bases match TRBD2. This CDR3 contains 14 residues. CDR1 and CDR2 (germline): MDHEN, SYDVKM. V was clipped by 5 bases and J by 9 bases; unmatched bases: 4. The CDR3 loop reads CASSRLAGGPTQYF. The CDR3 nucleotides are TGTGCCAGCAGTCGACTAGCGGGAGGGCCGACGCAGTATTTT.

In its sample, this clone was seen many times. A much larger clone lies one base from this, so it may be a read error. This same CDR3 is encoded by further DNA sequences in the sample. The genes are TRBV20-1 and TRBJ2-3, with D perhaps matching TRBD2 (6 bases). Trimming removed 6 bases at V and 6 bases at J, with 28 bases between. This CDR3 is built from 17 residues. The germline V gene encodes CDR1 DFQATT and CDR2 SNEGSKA (reference sequence). CDR3 coding DNA: TGCAGTGCCCTATCGGAGGGGACCAGCGGTCCACAGGATACGCAGTATTTT. It codes for CSALSEGTSGPQDTQYF.

This clone has ten or more counts. The CDR3 coding sequence is TGCAGTGCTAGAATCAGGGGTGGCTACACCTTC. Protein sequence: CSARIRGGYTF. The chain is built from TRBV20-1 and TRBJ1-2; possible D gene TRBD1, 6 bases. The ends were cut back, 2 bases at V and 7 bases at J, with 8 bases in the middle. CDR1 DFQATT and CDR2 SNEGSKA come from the germline V gene (reference sequence). The CDR3 loop spans 11 amino acids.

This chain joins TRBV6-4 and TRBJ2-1; the match to TRBD2 covers 10 bases. Germline CDR1 MRHNA, CDR2 SNTAGT. The J segment lost 4 bases and the V segment lost 6 bases, leaving 12 bases of the junction unmatched. This CDR3 comprises 17 residues. As DNA, the CDR3 is TGTGCCAGCAGATTCGAGACTAGCGGGCTCCCTTACAATGAGCAGTTCTTC. As protein: CASRFETSGLPYNEQFF.

This clone was found many times. V gene TRBV5-8 combines with J gene TRBJ2-1; no firm D call. The CDR3 has 15 amino acids. Trimming removed 0 bases from V and 0 bases from J, with 7 bases in between. Germline loops: CDR1 SGHTS, CDR2 YDEGEE. The CDR3, as DNA: TGTGCCAGCAGCTTGGGGGTAAGCTCCTACAATGAGCAGTTCTTC. Its translation: CASSLGVSSYNEQFF.

The sample holds many counts of this clone. V is TRBV19 and J is TRBJ2-1, with 7 bases fitting TRBD1. CDR1 is LNHDA, CDR2 SQIVND, per germline (reference sequence). There are 15 residues in the CDR3. V dropped 6 bases and J dropped 4; count of bases not matched to a gene: 9. CDR3 protein: CASRPGTALYNEQFF. Written as DNA, the CDR3 is TGTGCCAGTAGACCCGGGACAGCTCTATACAATGAGCAGTTCTTC.

This clone has a count of ten or more. The chain joins TRBV7-2 to TRBJ2-1, with D possibly being TRBD2 (5 bases). With 5 bases removed from V and 8 bases from J, the gap between germline ends came to 13 bases. The germline V gene has CDR1 SGHTA and CDR2 FQGNSA. The CDR3 has 13 residues. The CDR3 region has the DNA TGTGCCAGCAGCCCTCCGCGGGCAGATGAGCAGTTCTTC. Translating it yields CASSPPRADEQFF.

This sequence joins TRBV13 and TRBJ1-1, with a weak D call TRBD1 (5 bases). V gave up 0 bases and J gave up 10 bases, with 6 bases separating them. Germline V gene data show CDR1 as PRHDT and CDR2 as FYEKMQ (reference sequence). The CDR3 consists of 11 residues. DNA for the CDR3: TGTGCCAGCAGCTTAGGCCAGGGAGCTTTCTTT. Translated: CASSLGQGAFF. Variable domain in full (rest from reference TRBV13 and TRBJ1-1): AAGVIQSPRHLIKEKRETATLKCYPIPRHDTVYWYQQGPGQDPQFLISFYEKMQSDKGSIPDRFSAQQFSDYHSELNMSSLELGDSALYFCASSLGQGAFFGQGTRLTVV.

This clone has ten or more counts. The J gene is TRBJ2-3, the V gene TRBV14, with 9 bases that match TRBD2. J gave up 2 bases and V 6 bases, and 9 bases lay outside the gene matches. This CDR3 contains 16 residues. Germline V gives CDR1 SGHDN, CDR2 FVKESK. CDR3 protein: CASSLAGLSLTDTQYF. The DNA for the CDR3 is TGTGCCAGCAGTCTAGCGGGGCTCTCACTCACAGATACGCAGTATTTT.

This clone has at least ten counts. The gene calls are TRBV19 and TRBJ2-3; 8 nucleotides agree with TRBD1. Germline V CDR1 and CDR2: LNHDA, SQIVND (reference sequence). CDR3 length: 14 amino acids. Trimming cost V 9 bases and J 6 bases; bases outside gene matches: 11. CDR3 in amino acids: CASKYEQGGDTQYF. CDR3 bases: TGTGCCAGCAAGTATGAACAGGGGGGTGATACGCAGTATTTT. Complete variable domain (other parts from reference TRBV19 and TRBJ2-3): DGGITQSPKYLFRKEGQNVTLSCEQNLNHDAMYWYRQDPGQGLRLIYYSQIVNDFQKGDIAEGYSVSREKKESFPLTVTSAQKNPTAFYLCASKYEQGGDTQYFGPGTRLTVL.

There are many counts of this clone. The chain is built from TRBV11-2 and TRBJ1-1; 9 positions agree with TRBD1. Unmatched junction bases numbered 12, after V lost 2 bases and J lost 8 bases. This CDR3 region has 16 residues. CDR1 is SGHAT and CDR2 is FQNNGV in the germline V gene. The CDR3 DNA reads as TGTGCCAGCAGCTTACCACCGGGACAGGGTCCTCTGGAAGCTTTCTTT. Translation: CASSLPPGQGPLEAFF.

J is TRBJ2-1 and V is TRBV11-2; D uncertain. The length of the CDR3 is 12 residues. V was pared by 6 bases and J by 7 bases, with 10 bases between. CDR1 is SGHAT and CDR2 is FQNNGV in the germline V gene. The CDR3 DNA follows: TGTGCCAGCAGTACCTATAGAAATGAGCAGTTCTTC. It translates to CASSTYRNEQFF.

This clone was observed many times. The V call is TRBV6-1, the J call TRBJ1-2, with 7 positions matching TRBD1. CDR3 size: 13 residues. Germline CDR1 and CDR2: MNHNS and SASEGT. Trimming cost V 6 bases and J 6 bases; bases outside gene matches: 7. In DNA, the CDR3 is TGTGCCAGCAGGTGGGAGGGGGCCCATGGCTACACCTTC. Translating it yields CASRWEGAHGYTF.

Many counts were recorded for this clone. The chain couples TRBV14 to TRBJ1-4, with D possibly being TRBD1 (5 bases). V lost 1 base and J lost 5, with 8 bases in between. The CDR3 runs to 14 residues. Germline loops: CDR1 SGHDN, CDR2 FVKESK. DNA for the CDR3: TGTGCCAGCAGCCAAGTTTGGGGGAATGAAAAACTGTTTTTT. Its translation is CASSQVWGNEKLFF.

This clone was seen repeatedly, ten times or more. The chain employs TRBV6-1 and TRBJ2-1; D possibly corresponds to TRBD2 (6 bases). There are 15 residues in the CDR3. The germline V gene has CDR1 MNHNS and CDR2 SASEGT. V was cut by 5 bases and J by 4 bases, with 15 bases left in between. In DNA form, the CDR3 reads TGTGCCAGCAGTCCAGGGACTTCTAGTTACAATGAGCAGTTCTTC. Amino acids: CASSPGTSSYNEQFF.

This clone was recorded a few times. The genes are TRBV5-1 and TRBJ2-7; perhaps TRBD2 as D (6 bases). Looked up from germline, CDR1 is SGHRS and CDR2 is YFSETQ. V gave up 1 base and J gave up 2 bases, with 13 bases separating them. This CDR3 has 15 amino acids. The CDR3: CASSLLSRGPYEQYF. CDR3 in DNA: TGCGCCAGCAGCTTGCTGTCGCGGGGCCCCTACGAGCAGTACTTC.